A selection of T cell receptor beta chains follows, all from one sample in a study of blood T cell repertoires in COVID-19. TCRdb's copy holds only in-frame clones and misses some; the assay was immunoSEQ multiplex PCR. The data contain under 150,000 clones, roughly 79% of them seen just once; the ten biggest clones take up about 2.9%. The sample consisted of PBMCs or T cells enriched from blood (not recorded which). These receptors came from a woman between 50 and 59 years old who had recovered from COVID-19. CDR3s include the opening cysteine and the closing phenylalanine or tryptophan. A D gene is named only where the DNA matches it firmly. Clone sizes are given selectively: once, few, many, or a class where the clone is expanded.

V gene	J gene	D gene	clone size	CDR3 DNA	CDR3 protein
TRBV13	TRBJ2-7	NA	NA	TGTGCCAGCAGCCTAGCTCGACAGTACGAGCAGTACTTC	CASSLARQYEQYF
TRBV4-2	TRBJ1-2	NA	NA	TGTGCCAGCAGCCAAAGATTGGGGGAGGACTATGGCTACACCTTC	CASSQRLGEDYGYTF
TRBV5-5	TRBJ1-6	NA	NA	TGTGCCAGCAGCGCCGACGCGCTAGAACCCCTCCACTTT	CASSADALEPLHF
TRBV24-1	TRBJ2-2	TRBD1	NA	TGTGCCACCAGTGACTCTAGGACAGGGAACGCCGGGGAGCTGTTTTTT	CATSDSRTGNAGELFF
TRBV5-4	TRBJ2-1	NA	NA	TGTGCCAGCAGCCCAGGGGCCCGAAGCTCCTACAATGAGCAGTTCTTC	CASSPGARSSYNEQFF
TRBV13	TRBJ1-4	TRBD1	NA	TGTGCCAGCAGCTTAGAGGGACAGGGTGAAAAACTGTTTTTT	CASSLEGQGEKLFF
TRBV3-1/TRBV3-2	TRBJ2-7	NA	NA	TGTGCCAGCAGCCAAGATCCAAGTGCAGGGGCCGAGCAGTACTTC	CASSQDPSAGAEQYF
TRBV7-9	TRBJ1-6	NA	NA	TGTGCCAGCAGCTCCGGGGGAGGTAGTCCCCTCCACTTT	CASSSGGGSPLHF
TRBV3-1/TRBV3-2	TRBJ2-2	NA	few	TGTGCCAGCAGCCAACCCAGGTTGGCCGGGGAGCTGTTTTTT	CASSQPRLAGELFF
TRBV30	TRBJ1-6	TRBD1	NA	TGTGCCTGGAGGCTACAGGGGGATAATTCACCCCTCCACTTT	CAWRLQGDNSPLHF
TRBV6-5	TRBJ2-7	TRBD1	NA	TGTGCCAGCAGGATCGGACAGGGGATCTACGAGCAGTACTTC	CASRIGQGIYEQYF
TRBV19	TRBJ2-1	NA	NA	TGTGCCAGTAGTATAGGCTACCACTCCCGAGGAGGATTTAATTTCAATGAGCAGTTCTTC	CASSIGYHSRGGFNFNEQFF
TRBV6-5	TRBJ1-2	TRBD1	NA	TGTGCCATCACGACAGGGGGCGGTGGCTACACCTTC	CAITTGGGGYTF
TRBV18	TRBJ1-5	TRBD1	NA	TGTGCCAGCTCACCGACAGGGACTAATCAGCCCCAGCATTTT	CASSPTGTNQPQHF
TRBV13	TRBJ2-5	TRBD1	few	TGTGCCAGCAGCTCCATCACCGGGACAGGCCTCTATGGAGAGACCCAGTACTTC	CASSSITGTGLYGETQYF
TRBV7-2	TRBJ2-3	TRBD2	NA	TGTGCCAGCAGCCCGCGAGCGGGGGGACCAGATACGCAGTATTTT	CASSPRAGGPDTQYF
TRBV19	TRBJ1-2	TRBD1	few	TGTGCCAGTAGTTCCCGACGGGACAGGTACTATGGCTACACCTTC	CASSSRRDRYYGYTF
TRBV28	TRBJ2-1	TRBD2	NA	TGTGCCAGCCTTTACGCGGGAGATGGTAAGGGTGAGCAGTTCTTC	CASLYAGDGKGEQFF
TRBV19	TRBJ2-7	TRBD1	NA	TGTGCCAGTAGTGGAGGACAGGGGGTCCCCTCCTACGAGCAGTACTTC	CASSGGQGVPSYEQYF
TRBV29-1	TRBJ1-6	NA	NA	TGCAGCGTTAAAAGGCAGGATAATTCACCCCTCCACTTT	CSVKRQDNSPLHF
TRBV19	TRBJ1-5	TRBD1	once	TGTGCCAGTAGTATATACACGGCCAGGGGGCTCGGCAATCAGCCCCAGCATTTT	CASSIYTARGLGNQPQHF